Listed here is a single T cell receptor beta chain. The sample comes from a study of control samples from healthy donors and cancer patients. The CDR3 length is 15 residues. The V gene's germline CDR1 is ENHRY and CDR2 SYGVKD. With 3 bases removed from V and 6 bases from J, the gap between germline ends came to 14 bases. The data were produced by immunoSEQ multiplex PCR, yet TCRdb's version contains in-frame clones alone and is incomplete. Among roughly 130,000 clones listed, approximately 90% were seen once. This receptor was taken from a man aged 45 to 65 in good health. This rearrangement joins TRBV10-3 to TRBJ2-2; no reliable D call. Sequencing was carried out using blood. CDR3 protein: CAISDYRVGPGELFF. CDR3 in DNA: TGTGCCATCAGTGATTATAGGGTTGGACCCGGGGAGCTGTTTTTT.